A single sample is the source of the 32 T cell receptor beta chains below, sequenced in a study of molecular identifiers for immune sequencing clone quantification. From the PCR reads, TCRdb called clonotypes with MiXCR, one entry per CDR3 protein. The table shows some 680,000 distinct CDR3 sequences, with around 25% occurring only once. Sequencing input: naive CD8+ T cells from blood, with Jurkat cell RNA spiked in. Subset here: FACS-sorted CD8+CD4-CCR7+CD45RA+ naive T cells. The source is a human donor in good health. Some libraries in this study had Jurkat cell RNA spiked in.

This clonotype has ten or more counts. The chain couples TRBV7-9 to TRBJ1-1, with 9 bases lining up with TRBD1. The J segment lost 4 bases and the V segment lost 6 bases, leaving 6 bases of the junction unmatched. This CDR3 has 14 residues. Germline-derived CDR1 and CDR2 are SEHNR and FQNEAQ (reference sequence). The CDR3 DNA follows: TGTGCCAGCAGACGGGACAGGGAGGCCACTGAAGCTTTCTTT. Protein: CASRRDREATEAFF.

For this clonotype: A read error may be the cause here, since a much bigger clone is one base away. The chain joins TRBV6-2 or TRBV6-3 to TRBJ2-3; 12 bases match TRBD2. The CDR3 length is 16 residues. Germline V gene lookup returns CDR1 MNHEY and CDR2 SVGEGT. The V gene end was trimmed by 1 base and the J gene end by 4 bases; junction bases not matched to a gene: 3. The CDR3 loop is CASSYWTSGTADTQYF. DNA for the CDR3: TGTGCCAGCAGTTACTGGACTAGCGGGACCGCAGATACGCAGTATTTT.

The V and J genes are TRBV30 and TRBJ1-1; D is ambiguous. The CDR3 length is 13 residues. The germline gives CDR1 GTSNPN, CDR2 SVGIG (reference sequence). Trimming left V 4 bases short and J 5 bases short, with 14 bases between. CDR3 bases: TGTGCCTGGACCACCTGGGAAGGGACTGAAGCTTTCTTT. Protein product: CAWTTWEGTEAFF. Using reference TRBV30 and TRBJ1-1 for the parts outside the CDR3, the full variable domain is SQTIHQWPATLVQPVGSPLSLECTVEGTSNPNLYWYRQAAGRGLQLLFYSVGIGQISSEVPQNLSASRPQDRQFILSSKKLLLSDSGFYLCAWTTWEGTEAFFGQGTRLTVV.

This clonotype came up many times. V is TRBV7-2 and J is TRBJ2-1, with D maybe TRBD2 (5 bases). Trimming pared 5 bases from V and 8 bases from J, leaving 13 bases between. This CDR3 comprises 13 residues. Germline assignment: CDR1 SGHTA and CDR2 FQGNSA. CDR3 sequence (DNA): TGTGCCAGCAGCCCCCACGCGAGGGATGAGCAGTTCTTC. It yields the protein CASSPHARDEQFF. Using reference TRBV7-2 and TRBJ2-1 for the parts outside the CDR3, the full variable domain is GAGVSQSPSNKVTEKGKDVELRCDPISGHTALYWYRQSLGQGLEFLIYFQGNSAPDKSGLPSDRFSAERTGGSVSTLTIQRTQQEDSAVYLCASSPHARDEQFFGPGTRLTVL.

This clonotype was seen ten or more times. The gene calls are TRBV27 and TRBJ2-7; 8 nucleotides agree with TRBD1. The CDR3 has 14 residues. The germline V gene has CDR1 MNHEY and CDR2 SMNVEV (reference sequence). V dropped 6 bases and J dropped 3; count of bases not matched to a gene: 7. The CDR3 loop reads CASSLARGLYEQYF. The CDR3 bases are TGTGCCAGCAGCCTAGCCAGGGGGCTCTACGAGCAGTACTTC.

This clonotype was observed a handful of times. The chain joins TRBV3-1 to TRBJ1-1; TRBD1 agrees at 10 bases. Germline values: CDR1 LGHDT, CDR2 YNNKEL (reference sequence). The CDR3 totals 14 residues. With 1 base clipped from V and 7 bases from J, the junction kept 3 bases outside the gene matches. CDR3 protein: CASSQVGTGVEAFF. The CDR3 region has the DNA TGTGCCAGCAGCCAAGTAGGGACAGGGGTTGAAGCTTTCTTT.

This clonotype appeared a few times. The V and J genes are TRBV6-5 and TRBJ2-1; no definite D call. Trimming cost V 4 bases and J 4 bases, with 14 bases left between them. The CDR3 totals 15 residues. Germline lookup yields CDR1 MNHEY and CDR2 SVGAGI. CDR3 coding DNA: TGTGCCAGCAGTTCCGAGTCAGCATCGTACAATGAGCAGTTCTTC. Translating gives CASSSESASYNEQFF.

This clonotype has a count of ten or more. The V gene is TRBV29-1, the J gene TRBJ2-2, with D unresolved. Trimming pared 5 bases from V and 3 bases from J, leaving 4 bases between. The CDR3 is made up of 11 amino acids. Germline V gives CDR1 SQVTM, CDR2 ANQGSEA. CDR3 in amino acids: CSVLDTGELFF. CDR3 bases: TGCAGCGTTCTTGACACCGGGGAGCTGTTTTTT.

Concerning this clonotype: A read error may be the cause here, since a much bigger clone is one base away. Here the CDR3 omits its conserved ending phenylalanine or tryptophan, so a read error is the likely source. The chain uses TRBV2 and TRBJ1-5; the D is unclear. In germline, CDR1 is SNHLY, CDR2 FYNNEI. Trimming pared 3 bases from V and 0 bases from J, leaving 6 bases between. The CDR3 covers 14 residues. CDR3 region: CASSDGNSNQPQHL. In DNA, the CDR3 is TGTGCCAGCAGTGATGGAAATAGCAATCAGCCCCAGCATCTT.

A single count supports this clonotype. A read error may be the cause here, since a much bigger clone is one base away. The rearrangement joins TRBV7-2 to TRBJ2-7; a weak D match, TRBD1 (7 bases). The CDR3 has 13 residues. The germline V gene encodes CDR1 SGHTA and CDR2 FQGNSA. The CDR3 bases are TGTGCCAGCAGCCCAGGGGGGCTCTACGAGCAGTCCTTC. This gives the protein CASSPGGLYEQSF.

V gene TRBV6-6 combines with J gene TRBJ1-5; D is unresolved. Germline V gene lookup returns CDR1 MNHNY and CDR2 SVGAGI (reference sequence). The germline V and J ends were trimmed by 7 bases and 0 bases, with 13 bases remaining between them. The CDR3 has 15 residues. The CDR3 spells CASTGRGYSNQPQHF. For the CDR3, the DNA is TGTGCCAGCACCGGCCGAGGTTATAGCAATCAGCCCCAGCATTTT.

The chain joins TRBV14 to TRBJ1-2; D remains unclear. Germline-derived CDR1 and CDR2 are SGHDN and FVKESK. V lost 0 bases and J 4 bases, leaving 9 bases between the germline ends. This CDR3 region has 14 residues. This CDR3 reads CASSQDWGGYGYTF. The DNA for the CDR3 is TGTGCCAGCAGCCAAGATTGGGGTGGCTATGGCTACACCTTC.

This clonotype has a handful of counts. The CDR3: CASRQLAGAYNEQFF. The DNA for the CDR3 is TGTGCCAGCAGACAACTAGCGGGAGCCTACAATGAGCAGTTCTTC. The gene calls are TRBV28 and TRBJ2-1, with 11 bases that match TRBD2. V lost 6 bases and J lost 2; bases outside the gene matches: 3. The CDR3 is 15 amino acids. Germline CDR1 and CDR2: MDHEN and SYDVKM.

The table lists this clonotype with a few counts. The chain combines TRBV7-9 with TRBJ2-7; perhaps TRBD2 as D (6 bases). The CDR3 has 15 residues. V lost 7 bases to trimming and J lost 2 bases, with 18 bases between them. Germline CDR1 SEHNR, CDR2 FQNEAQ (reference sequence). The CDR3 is CASKELIGSPYEQYF. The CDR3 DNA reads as TGTGCCAGCAAGGAGTTAATCGGGAGCCCCTACGAGCAGTACTTC. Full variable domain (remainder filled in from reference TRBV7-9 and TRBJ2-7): DTGVSQNPRHKITKRGQNVTFRCDPISEHNRLYWYRQTLGQGPEFLTYFQNEAQLEKSRLLSDRFSAERPKGSFSTLEIQRTEQGDSAMYLCASKELIGSPYEQYFGPGTRLTVT.

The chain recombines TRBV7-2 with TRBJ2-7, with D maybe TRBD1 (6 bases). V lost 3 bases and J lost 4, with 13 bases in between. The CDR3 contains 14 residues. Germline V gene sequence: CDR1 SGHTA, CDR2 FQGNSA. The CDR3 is CASSFSPGEYEQYF. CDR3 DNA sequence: TGTGCCAGCAGCTTTTCCCCAGGGGAATACGAGCAGTACTTC.

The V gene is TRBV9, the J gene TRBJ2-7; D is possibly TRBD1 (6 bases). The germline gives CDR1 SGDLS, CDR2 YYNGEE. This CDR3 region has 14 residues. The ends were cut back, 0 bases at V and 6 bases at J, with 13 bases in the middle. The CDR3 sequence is CASSVGQGLGEQYF. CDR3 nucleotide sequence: TGTGCCAGCAGCGTAGGGCAGGGGTTGGGCGAGCAGTACTTC.

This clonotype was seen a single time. CDR3 sequence reads: CASSLIQGWTEAFF. CDR3 DNA sequence: TGCGCCAGCAGCCTGATACAGGGTTGGACTGAAGCTTTCTTT. The chain employs TRBV4-3 and TRBJ1-1; D may be TRBD1 (6 bases). Trimming cost V 4 bases and J 5 bases, with 14 bases left between them. CDR3 length: 14 residues. CDR1 LGHNA and CDR2 YSLEER come from the germline V gene.

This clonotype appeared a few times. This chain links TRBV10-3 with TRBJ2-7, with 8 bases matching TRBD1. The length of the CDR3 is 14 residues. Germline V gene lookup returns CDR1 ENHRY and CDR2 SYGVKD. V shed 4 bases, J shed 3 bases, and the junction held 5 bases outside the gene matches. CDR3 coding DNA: TGTGCCATCAGTGGATCAGGGGGCATCTACGAGCAGTACTTC. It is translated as CAISGSGGIYEQYF.

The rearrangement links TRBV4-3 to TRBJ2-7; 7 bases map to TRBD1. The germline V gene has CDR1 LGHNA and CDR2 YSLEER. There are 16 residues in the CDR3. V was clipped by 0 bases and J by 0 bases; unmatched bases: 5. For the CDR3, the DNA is TGCGCCAGCAGCCAAGATCTGACAGGGACCTCCTACGAGCAGTACTTC. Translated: CASSQDLTGTSYEQYF.

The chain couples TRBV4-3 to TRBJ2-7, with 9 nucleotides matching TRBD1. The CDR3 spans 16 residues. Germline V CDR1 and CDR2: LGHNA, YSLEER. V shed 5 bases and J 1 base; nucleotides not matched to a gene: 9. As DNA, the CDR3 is TGCGCCAGCAGCTACAACCGGGACAGGGAATCCTACGAGCAGTACTTC. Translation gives CASSYNRDRESYEQYF.

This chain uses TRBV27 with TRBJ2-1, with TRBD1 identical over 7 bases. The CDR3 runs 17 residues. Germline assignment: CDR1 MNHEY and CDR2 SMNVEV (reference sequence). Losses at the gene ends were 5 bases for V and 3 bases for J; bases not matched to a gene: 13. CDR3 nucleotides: TGTGCCAGCAGTCAAGGGGGCCCCATTCAGGTCTACAATGAGCAGTTCTTC. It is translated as CASSQGGPIQVYNEQFF.

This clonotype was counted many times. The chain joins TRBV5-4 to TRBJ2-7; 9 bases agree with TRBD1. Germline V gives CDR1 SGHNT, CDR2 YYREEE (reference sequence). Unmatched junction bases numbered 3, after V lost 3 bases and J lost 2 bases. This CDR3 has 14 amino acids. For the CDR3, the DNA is TGTGCCAGCAGCTATGGACAGGGGCCCTACGAGCAGTACTTC. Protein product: CASSYGQGPYEQYF.

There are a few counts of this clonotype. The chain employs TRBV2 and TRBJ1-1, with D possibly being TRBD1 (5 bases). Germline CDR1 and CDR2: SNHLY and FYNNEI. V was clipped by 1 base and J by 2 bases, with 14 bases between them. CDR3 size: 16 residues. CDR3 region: CASSEGRGASNTEAFF. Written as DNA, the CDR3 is TGTGCCAGCAGTGAAGGAAGGGGCGCATCAAACACTGAAGCTTTCTTT.

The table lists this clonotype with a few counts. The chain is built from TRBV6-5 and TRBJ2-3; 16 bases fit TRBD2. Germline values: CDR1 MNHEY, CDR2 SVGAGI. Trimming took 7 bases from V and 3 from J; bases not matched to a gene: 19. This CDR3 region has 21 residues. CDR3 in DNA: TGTGCCAGCACCCAAACCCCCTCGCCGGGACTAGCGGGAGGGCCGACAGATACGCAGTATTTT. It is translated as CASTQTPSPGLAGGPTDTQYF.

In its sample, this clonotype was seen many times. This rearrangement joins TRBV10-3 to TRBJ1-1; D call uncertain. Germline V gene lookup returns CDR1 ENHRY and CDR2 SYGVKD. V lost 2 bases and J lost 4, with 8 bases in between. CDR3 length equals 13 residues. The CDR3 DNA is TGTGCCATCAGTGAGGAGGGCGGCACTGAAGCTTTCTTT. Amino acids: CAISEEGGTEAFF.

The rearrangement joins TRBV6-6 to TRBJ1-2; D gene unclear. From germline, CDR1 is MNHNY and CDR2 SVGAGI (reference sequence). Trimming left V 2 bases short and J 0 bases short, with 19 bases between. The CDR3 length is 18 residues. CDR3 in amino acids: CASSYPPRESPANYGYTF. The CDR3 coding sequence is TGTGCCAGCAGTTACCCCCCCCGCGAGTCGCCCGCTAACTATGGCTACACCTTC.

CDR3 protein: CASLGASYEQYF. The CDR3 coding sequence is TGTGCCTCCCTGGGCGCCTCCTACGAGCAGTACTTC. The V call is TRBV10-3, the J call TRBJ2-7; no firm D call. Trimming left V 11 bases short and J 0 bases short, with 11 bases between. The CDR3 is 12 residues long. CDR1 and CDR2 (germline): ENHRY, SYGVKD.

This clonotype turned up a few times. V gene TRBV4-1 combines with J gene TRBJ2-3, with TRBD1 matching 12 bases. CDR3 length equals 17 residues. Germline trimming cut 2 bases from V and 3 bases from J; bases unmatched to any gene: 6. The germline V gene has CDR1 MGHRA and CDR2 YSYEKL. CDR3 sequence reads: CASSQPPGQGATDTQYF. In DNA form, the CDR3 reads TGCGCCAGCAGCCAACCACCGGGACAGGGGGCAACAGATACGCAGTATTTT.

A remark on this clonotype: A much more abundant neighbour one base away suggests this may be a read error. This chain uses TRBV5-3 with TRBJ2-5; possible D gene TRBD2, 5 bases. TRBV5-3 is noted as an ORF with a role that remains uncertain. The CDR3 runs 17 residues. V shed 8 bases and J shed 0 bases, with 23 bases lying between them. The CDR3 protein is CASSPVTGSMHQETQYF. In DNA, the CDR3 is TGTGCCAGCAGCCCCGTGACGGGAAGTATGCACCAAGAGACCCAGTACTTC.

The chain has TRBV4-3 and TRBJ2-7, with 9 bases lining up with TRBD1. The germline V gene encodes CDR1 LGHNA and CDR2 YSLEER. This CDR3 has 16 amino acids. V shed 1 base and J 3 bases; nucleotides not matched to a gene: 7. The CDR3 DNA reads TGCGCCAGCAGCCAAGGCCCACAGGGGGCTAACTACGAGCAGTACTTC. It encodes CASSQGPQGANYEQYF.

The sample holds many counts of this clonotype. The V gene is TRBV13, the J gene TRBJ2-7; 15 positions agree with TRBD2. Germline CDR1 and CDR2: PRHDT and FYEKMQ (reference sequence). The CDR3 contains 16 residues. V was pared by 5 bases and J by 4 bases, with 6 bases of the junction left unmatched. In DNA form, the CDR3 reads TGTGCCAGCAGCCCAGACGGGACTAGCGGGAGGTACGAGCAGTACTTC. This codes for CASSPDGTSGRYEQYF. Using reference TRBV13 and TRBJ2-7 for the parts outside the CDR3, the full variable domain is AAGVIQSPRHLIKEKRETATLKCYPIPRHDTVYWYQQGPGQDPQFLISFYEKMQSDKGSIPDRFSAQQFSDYHSELNMSSLELGDSALYFCASSPDGTSGRYEQYFGPGTRLTVT.

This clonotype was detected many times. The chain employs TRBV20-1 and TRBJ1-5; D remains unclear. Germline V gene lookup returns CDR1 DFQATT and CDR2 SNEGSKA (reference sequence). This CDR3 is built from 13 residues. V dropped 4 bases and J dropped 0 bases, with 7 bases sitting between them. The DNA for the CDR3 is TGCAGTGCTATCGGTCATAGCAATCAGCCCCAGCATTTT. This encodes CSAIGHSNQPQHF.